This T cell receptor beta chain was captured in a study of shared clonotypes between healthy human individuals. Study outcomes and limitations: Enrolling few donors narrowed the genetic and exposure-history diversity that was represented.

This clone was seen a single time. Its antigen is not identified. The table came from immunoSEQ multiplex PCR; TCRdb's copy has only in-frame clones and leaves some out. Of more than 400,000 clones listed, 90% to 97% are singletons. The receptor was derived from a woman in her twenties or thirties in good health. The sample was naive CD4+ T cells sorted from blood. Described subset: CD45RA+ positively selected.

The CDR3 DNA is TGTGCCAGCAGCCAAATTCTGACAGGGGACTTGAACACTGAAGCTTTCTTT. It encodes CASSQILTGDLNTEAFF. V is TRBV14 and J is TRBJ1-1; TRBD1 matches at 8 bases. This CDR3 has 17 residues. The ends lost 2 bases at V and 0 bases at J; junction bases unmatched: 8. Germline-derived CDR1 and CDR2 are SGHDN and FVKESK.